These 17 T cell receptor beta chains share one sample of origin, sequenced in a study of blood T cell repertoires in COVID-19. TCRdb's table, derived via immunoSEQ multiplex PCR, lists solely in-frame clones and lacks some. Here the sample spans some 240,000 clones, 90% being singletons. Material: peripheral blood. These receptors were collected from a woman aged 55-70 years with COVID-19, enrolled during active disease.

The V and J genes are TRBV7-3 and TRBJ1-5, with unresolved D. Between the trimmed V and J ends, which lost 0 bases and 7 bases, there was a span of 7 bases. Germline V gene data show CDR1 as SGHTA and CDR2 as FQGTGA. The CDR3 contains 13 residues. CDR3 protein: CASSLTSGQPQHF. CDR3 nucleotide sequence: TGTGCCAGCAGCTTAACGTCGGGACAGCCCCAGCATTTT.

CDR3: CASSSRTGESQPQHF. Here the CDR3 DNA reads TGTGCCAGCAGTTCCCGGACAGGGGAAAGTCAGCCCCAGCATTTT. The V gene is TRBV28, the J gene TRBJ1-5, with 9 bases aligning to TRBD1. The ends lost 4 bases at V and 6 bases at J; junction bases unmatched: 7. Germline V gene sequence: CDR1 MDHEN, CDR2 SYDVKM. The length of the CDR3 is 15 residues.

The rearrangement uses TRBV2 and TRBJ1-1; 7 bases are a match to TRBD1. The CDR3 has 15 amino acids. Germline V gene lookup returns CDR1 SNHLY and CDR2 FYNNEI. Trimming cost V 5 bases and J 1 base; bases outside gene matches: 7. CDR3 nucleotide sequence: TGTGCCAGCAGTCAAAGCAGGGGGGAGAACACTGAAGCTTTCTTT. This encodes CASSQSRGENTEAFF. The full variable domain, its missing parts supplied by reference TRBV2 and TRBJ1-1, is EPEVTQTPSHQVTQMGQEVILRCVPISNHLYFYWYRQILGQKVEFLVSFYNNEISEKSEIFDDQFSVERPDGSNFTLKIRSTKLEDSAMYFCASSQSRGENTEAFFGQGTRLTVV.

This clone appeared a single time. The CDR3 bases are TGTGCCAGCTCACCCGGGTACCAAGAGACCCAGTACTTC. Its protein product is CASSPGYQETQYF. The J gene is TRBJ2-5, the V gene TRBV18; D is uncertain. This CDR3 comprises 13 residues. The V gene's germline CDR1 is KGHSH and CDR2 LQKENI. V was cut by 3 bases and J by 0 bases, with 5 bases left in between.

The chain employs TRBV7-3 and TRBJ2-6; maybe TRBD1 (6 bases). The CDR3 contains 16 residues. The V end was cut by 3 bases, the J end by 0 bases, with 9 bases between. Germline V gene lookup returns CDR1 SGHTA and CDR2 FQGTGA. In DNA form, the CDR3 reads TGTGCCAGCAGCTTCCGGACAGACTCTGGGGCCAACGTCCTGACTTTC. This codes for CASSFRTDSGANVLTF.

V usage is TRBV18 and J usage is TRBJ1-4; 9 bases match TRBD1. J gave up 10 bases and V 3 bases, and 6 bases lay outside the gene matches. Germline V lookup: CDR1 KGHSH, CDR2 LQKENI. CDR3 length: 14 amino acids. CDR3: CASSPPGTGRKLFF. CDR3 coding DNA: TGTGCCAGCTCACCTCCCGGGACAGGGAGAAAACTGTTTTTT.

A single count supports this clone. This sequence joins TRBV7-9 and TRBJ1-1, with D unresolved. CDR1 SEHNR and CDR2 FQNEAQ come from the germline V gene (reference sequence). Trimming pared 1 base from V and 5 bases from J, leaving 5 bases between. This CDR3 contains 12 residues. DNA for the CDR3: TGTGCCAGCAGCTTAGGACTAACTGAAGCTTTCTTT. This codes for CASSLGLTEAFF. Using reference TRBV7-9 and TRBJ1-1 for the parts outside the CDR3, the full variable domain is DTGVSQNPRHKITKRGQNVTFRCDPISEHNRLYWYRQTLGQGPEFLTYFQNEAQLEKSRLLSDRFSAERPKGSFSTLEIQRTEQGDSAMYLCASSLGLTEAFFGQGTRLTVV.

V usage is TRBV9 and J usage is TRBJ2-1, with D unclear. The length of the CDR3 is 16 residues. Germline loops: CDR1 SGDLS, CDR2 YYNGEE. V was cut by 1 base and J by 6 bases, with 17 bases left in between. CDR3 sequence (DNA): TGTGCCAGCAGCGTATTTCACAGTGGCCTCAGCAATGAGCAGTTCTTC. Protein product: CASSVFHSGLSNEQFF. Full variable domain (rest looked up from reference TRBV9 and TRBJ2-1): DSGVTQTPKHLITATGQRVTLRCSPRSGDLSVYWYQQSLDQGLQFLIQYYNGEERAKGNILERFSAQQFPDLHSELNLSSLELGDSALYFCASSVFHSGLSNEQFFGPGTRLTVL.

The V and J genes are TRBV15 and TRBJ2-7; no firm D call. V lost 3 bases, J lost 1 base, and 10 bases lay in between. The CDR3 contains 14 residues. Germline CDR1 LNHNV, CDR2 YYDKDF (reference sequence). The CDR3 DNA follows: TGTGCCACCAGCAGTCTAGAAGGTTCCTACGAGCAGTACTTC. Its protein product is CATSSLEGSYEQYF.

This chain uses TRBV6-2 or TRBV6-3 with TRBJ2-1; 9 nucleotides align to TRBD2. V trimming: 5 bases; J trimming: 8 bases; junction bases outside the gene matches: 13. CDR3 length: 16 amino acids. Germline-derived CDR1 and CDR2 are MNHEY and SVGEGT. The CDR3 sequence: CASSTRARGGSDEQFF. For the CDR3, the DNA is TGTGCCAGCAGTACACGGGCGCGGGGGGGCTCCGATGAGCAGTTCTTC.

The chain couples TRBV19 to TRBJ1-4, with 7 bases lining up with TRBD1. This CDR3 has 14 amino acids. Trimming removed 5 bases from V and 5 bases from J; junction bases left unmatched: 5. Looked up from germline, CDR1 is LNHDA and CDR2 is SQIVND (reference sequence). Here the CDR3 DNA reads TGTGCCAGTAGTCGGACAGGACAAAATGAAAAACTGTTTTTT. Its translation: CASSRTGQNEKLFF.

The chain couples TRBV7-2 to TRBJ1-2, with 9 nucleotides matching TRBD1. J gave up 0 bases and V 3 bases, and 2 bases lay outside the gene matches. The CDR3 is 15 residues long. Germline CDR1 SGHTA, CDR2 FQGNSA. The CDR3 DNA reads as TGTGCCAGCAGCTTCTGGACAGGGGCTAACTATGGCTACACCTTC. This translates into CASSFWTGANYGYTF.

The chain links TRBV5-1 to TRBJ1-1, with TRBD1 matching over 8 bases. The V gene's germline CDR1 is SGHRS and CDR2 YFSETQ. The CDR3 length is 15 residues. Trimming at V came to 0 bases and at J to 0 bases, leaving 1 base not matched to a gene. Here the CDR3 reads CASSLGTGMNTEAFF. The CDR3 DNA sequence: TGCGCCAGCAGCTTGGGGACAGGGATGAACACTGAAGCTTTCTTT.

V and J are TRBV19 and TRBJ1-4, with a tentative D call TRBD1 (6 bases). This CDR3 contains 17 residues. CDR1 is LNHDA, CDR2 SQIVND, per germline (reference sequence). Trimming stripped 0 bases from V and 3 bases from J, with 14 bases between. CDR3 DNA: TGTGCCAGTAGTATAGAAGGGCCCAGGGGACCTAATGAAAAACTGTTTTTT. It translates to CASSIEGPRGPNEKLFF.

J is TRBJ1-1 and V is TRBV2; D is unresolved. Trimming took 11 bases from V and 0 from J, leaving 10 bases between them. The CDR3 consists of 12 residues. Per the germline V gene, CDR1 is SNHLY and CDR2 is FYNNEI. CDR3: CARGIMNTEAFF. The CDR3 coding sequence is TGTGCCCGAGGTATCATGAACACTGAAGCTTTCTTT.

The rearrangement joins TRBV6-6 to TRBJ1-2; 9 bases match TRBD1. CDR1 MNHNY and CDR2 SVGAGI come from the germline V gene (reference sequence). This CDR3 comprises 14 residues. Trimming took 7 bases from V and 7 from J; bases not matched to a gene: 10. For the CDR3, the DNA is TGTGCCAGCACCAACCATGGGACAGGGTTTGGCTACACCTTC. Its protein product is CASTNHGTGFGYTF.

V gene TRBV24-1 combines with J gene TRBJ2-1, with 12 bases matching TRBD1. Germline assignment: CDR1 KGHDR and CDR2 SFDVKD. The V and J ends lost 6 bases and 7 bases, in that order; junction bases with no gene match: 3. The CDR3 extends over 14 amino acids. The CDR3 spells CATSPGQGANEQFF. DNA of the CDR3: TGTGCCACCAGTCCGGGACAGGGGGCTAATGAGCAGTTCTTC.